What follows are 19 T cell receptor beta chains derived from one specimen sequenced in a study of Graves' ophthalmopathy and Graves' hyperthyroidism. Scientists amplified the TCR beta CDR3 regions from RNA transcripts. RT-PCR was first run with HTBI primers, then multiplex PCR in a second round. TCRdb called the multiplex PCR reads again in MiXCR, with one record for every CDR3 protein. The sample gives about 640,000 distinct CDR3 sequences, approximately 39% of which show up once; more than 3% is in the top ten. Material for sequencing was peripheral blood. Receptor source: an adult man with Graves' ophthalmopathy.

This clonotype has ten or more counts. The V gene is TRBV2, the J gene TRBJ2-7; 8 bases align to TRBD1. There are 15 residues in the CDR3. The V gene's germline CDR1 is SNHLY and CDR2 FYNNEI. V was clipped by 3 bases and J by 5 bases; unmatched bases: 9. The CDR3 coding sequence is TGTGCCAGCAGTGATGGGGAACAGGGGGTCAACGAGCAGTACTTC. This codes for CASSDGEQGVNEQYF.

The rearrangement joins TRBV9 to TRBJ1-2; D gene unclear. The V gene lost 4 bases and the J gene lost 12 bases, with 19 bases spanning the gap. Germline CDR1 SGDLS, CDR2 YYNGEE. The CDR3 contains 13 residues. The CDR3 DNA reads as TGTGCCAGCAGCATAGGACTAGCGGGAGGTAACACCTTC. Protein sequence: CASSIGLAGGNTF.

About this clonotype itself: The junction differs from germline at one of its ends, possibly a read error. The chain couples TRBV5-6 to TRBJ2-7; D remains ambiguous. The CDR3 is 13 residues long. Germline V gene lookup returns CDR1 SGHDT and CDR2 YYEEEE. Here the CDR3 DNA reads TGTGCCAACAGCTTAGCCCGGAGCTACGAGCAGTACTTC. It specifies CANSLARSYEQYF.

A single count supports this clonotype. The V and J genes are TRBV7-2 and TRBJ1-2; 8 bases map to TRBD1. V lost 5 bases and J lost 12; bases outside the gene matches: 14. The germline V gene has CDR1 SGHTA and CDR2 FQGNSA. The CDR3 is 14 residues long. CDR3 sequence: CASSTGGDRFGNTF. CDR3 nucleotide sequence: TGTGCCAGCAGCACAGGCGGGGACAGGTTCGGAAACACCTTC.

To note about this clonotype: A much larger clone lies one base from this, so it may be a read error. This rearrangement joins TRBV10-3 to TRBJ2-5, with D unresolved. With 2 bases removed from V and 4 bases from J, the gap between germline ends came to 11 bases. Germline values: CDR1 ENHRY, CDR2 SYGVKD. The CDR3 is 14 residues long. CDR3 DNA: TGTGCCATCAGTGAGACCCAGAGGACAGAGACCCAGTACTTC. This translates into CAISETQRTETQYF.

This clonotype was detected ten times or more. The V and J genes are TRBV10-3 and TRBJ2-7; a weak D match, TRBD1 (5 bases). The germline V gene has CDR1 ENHRY and CDR2 SYGVKD. There are 16 residues in the CDR3. V dropped 3 bases and J dropped 0 bases, with 15 bases sitting between them. CDR3 loop: CAISEPRGTSSYEQYF. The CDR3 DNA follows: TGTGCCATCAGTGAACCAAGGGGTACGAGCTCCTACGAGCAGTACTTC.

This clonotype has at least ten counts. CDR3 coding DNA: TGTGCCAGCAGCCCTGAATCGGGACAAGATGCTTTCTTT. Translation: CASSPESGQDAFF. V is TRBV7-9 and J is TRBJ1-1; D is possibly TRBD1 (6 bases). The CDR3 is 13 residues long. CDR1 is SEHNR, CDR2 FQNEAQ, per germline (reference sequence). V was cut by 5 bases and J by 11 bases, with 18 bases left in between.

The chain employs TRBV11-2 and TRBJ1-1, with D perhaps TRBD1 (5 bases). The V gene lost 4 bases and the J gene lost 5 bases, with 17 bases spanning the gap. The CDR3 length is 15 residues. Per the germline V gene, CDR1 is SGHAT and CDR2 is FQNNGV. The CDR3 spells CASSSLGGGGTEAFF. DNA for the CDR3: TGTGCCAGCAGCTCCCTTGGGGGGGGTGGAACTGAAGCTTTCTTT.

DNA of the CDR3: TGTGCCAGCAGCGCCCGACAGGGGACTAATGAAAAACTGTTTTTT. This gives the protein CASSARQGTNEKLFF. This chain joins TRBV9 and TRBJ1-4; 8 bases line up with TRBD1. The V gene's germline CDR1 is SGDLS and CDR2 YYNGEE. CDR3 length equals 15 residues. Trimming took 3 bases from V and 2 from J; bases not matched to a gene: 3.

The chain combines TRBV10-3 with TRBJ2-7; D might be TRBD2 (6 bases). CDR3 length: 13 residues. Looked up from germline, CDR1 is ENHRY and CDR2 is SYGVKD. V lost 10 bases and J 4 bases, leaving 17 bases between the germline ends. The CDR3 bases are TGTGCCAGCGTTGTACTGGAGGGGTACGAGCAGTACTTC. Translating gives CASVVLEGYEQYF.

This sequence joins TRBV5-4 and TRBJ2-7; 13 nucleotides align to TRBD2. After removal of 4 bases from V and 1 base from J, the junction contained 5 bases not matched to a gene. Germline V gives CDR1 SGHNT, CDR2 YYREEE (reference sequence). This CDR3 has 16 residues. The CDR3: CASSPGLAGVSYEQYF. Written as DNA, the CDR3 is TGTGCCAGCAGCCCTGGACTAGCGGGAGTATCCTACGAGCAGTACTTC.

A few counts support this clonotype. CDR3 sequence (DNA): TGTGCCACCCCGTTGCGGGAGACCTACGAGCAGTACTTC. Its protein product is CATPLRETYEQYF. The gene calls are TRBV10-3 and TRBJ2-7; TRBD2 matches at 7 bases. The germline CDR1 and CDR2 sequences are ENHRY and SYGVKD. With 10 bases clipped from V and 2 bases from J, the junction kept 8 bases outside the gene matches. The CDR3 is made up of 13 amino acids.

A note on this clonotype: This may come from a read error, since a much larger clone is one base off. The V gene is TRBV19, the J gene TRBJ2-7; D ambiguous. This CDR3 comprises 13 residues. The V gene lost 5 bases and the J gene lost 1 base, with 9 bases spanning the gap. Germline V CDR1 and CDR2: LNHDA, SQIVND (reference sequence). For the CDR3, the DNA is TGTGCCAGTAGTGCTGAACCGTCCTACGAGCAGTACTTC. Amino acid sequence: CASSAEPSYEQYF.

The V gene is TRBV25-1, the J gene TRBJ2-7; TRBD2 agrees at 10 bases. Germline CDR1 reads MGHDK; CDR2 reads SYGVNS. This CDR3 is built from 15 residues. The J segment lost 7 bases and the V segment lost 5 bases, leaving 11 bases of the junction unmatched. This CDR3 reads CASSSGASGGGEQYF. DNA of the CDR3: TGTGCCAGCAGTTCTGGGGCTAGCGGGGGTGGTGAGCAGTACTTC.

On this clonotype itself: The conserved phenylalanine or tryptophan is not found at the CDR3 terminus, so this likely reflects a read error. The DNA is left out, because the CDR3 cannot be placed on it with certainty; the CDR3 is given as TCRdb lists it. The V and J genes are TRBV20-1 and TRBJ1-3. Germline V gene lookup returns CDR1 DFQATT and CDR2 SNEGSKA (reference sequence). The CDR3 spans 9 amino acids, including both terminal residues. The CDR3 here is CSASEGTNT.

Points on this clonotype: Possible read error: a much larger clone is one base away. The CDR3 DNA is TGCAGCGTTGTGAGGGGGCTTACTGGGAACACTGAAGCTTTCTTT. It yields the protein CSVVRGLTGNTEAFF. The rearrangement uses TRBV29-1 and TRBJ1-1; 7 positions agree with TRBD1. Looked up from germline, CDR1 is SQVTM and CDR2 is ANQGSEA. The trim removed 4 bases at V and 1 base at J, leaving 9 bases unmatched. The CDR3 spans 15 residues.

The chain employs TRBV7-2 and TRBJ1-2, with D possibly being TRBD1 (6 bases). Trimming stripped 5 bases from V and 7 bases from J, with 20 bases between. Per the germline V gene, CDR1 is SGHTA and CDR2 is FQGNSA. The CDR3 loop spans 15 amino acids. This CDR3 reads CASSLGGRGQFGYTF. In DNA form, the CDR3 reads TGTGCCAGCAGCCTTGGCGGCAGGGGCCAATTTGGCTACACCTTC.

This clonotype showed up just a few times. The rearrangement uses TRBV7-8 and TRBJ2-2; 9 bases align to TRBD2. Trimming cost V 5 bases and J 6 bases; bases outside gene matches: 4. The CDR3 totals 14 residues. Germline V gene data show CDR1 as SGHVS and CDR2 as FQNEAQ. The CDR3 nucleotides are TGTGCCAGCAGCCTCGGACTAGCGCCCGGGGAGCTGTTTTTT. Translated: CASSLGLAPGELFF.

This clonotype was seen many times. The genes are TRBV20-1 and TRBJ1-1; TRBD1 agrees at 7 bases. The CDR3 runs to 13 residues. V was clipped by 6 bases and J by 12 bases; unmatched bases: 16. CDR1 is DFQATT, CDR2 SNEGSKA, per germline (reference sequence). CDR3 loop: CSAVLQGTLQSFF. The CDR3 region has the DNA TGCAGTGCCGTATTACAGGGGACGCTGCAGTCTTTCTTT.